These 32 T cell receptor beta chains were all obtained from the same sample, sequenced in a study of T cells in Graves' hyperthyroidism and ophthalmopathy. The CDR3 regions of TCR beta were amplified from RNA transcripts. The HTBI primer set drove a first-round RT-PCR of the TCR CDR3. TCRdb independently ran MiXCR on the multiplex PCR reads; one entry per CDR3 protein. The table has hundreds of thousands of distinct CDR3 sequences, 45% seen once. The source material was peripheral blood or thyroid tissue (not recorded which). The source of these receptors is an adult man with Graves' disease, either hyperthyroidism or ophthalmopathy (not recorded which).

This clonotype turned up a few times. The genes are TRBV12-3 or TRBV12-4 and TRBJ1-1; D not resolved. The CDR3 runs to 15 residues. The V end was cut by 3 bases, the J end by 0 bases, with 11 bases between. The CDR3 DNA sequence: TGTGCCAGCAGTTTTGGACGGTTCATGAACACTGAAGCTTTCTTT. As protein: CASSFGRFMNTEAFF.

This clonotype was seen a single time. The V call is TRBV12-3 or TRBV12-4, the J call TRBJ1-1; 9 positions agree with TRBD1. CDR3 length: 12 amino acids. The chain's CDR3 is CASGLGQGKAFF. The CDR3 DNA is TGTGCTAGTGGTTTGGGACAGGGAAAAGCTTTCTTT.

The chain is built from TRBV25-1 and TRBJ1-2, with 10 nucleotides matching TRBD1. J lost 6 bases, V lost 8 bases, and 15 bases had no gene match. Germline CDR1 and CDR2: MGHDK and SYGVNS. The CDR3 sequence is 16 residues long. The CDR3 here is CASYAPGQGWLNGYTF. CDR3 coding DNA: TGTGCCAGCTACGCGCCGGGACAGGGGTGGCTGAATGGCTACACCTTC.

V and J are TRBV19 and TRBJ2-5; tentatively, D is TRBD2 (5 bases). The CDR3 is 11 amino acids. V was trimmed by 9 bases and J by 5 bases, leaving 10 bases between them. Germline lookup yields CDR1 LNHDA and CDR2 SQIVND (reference sequence). CDR3 sequence: CASHRGETQYF. CDR3 bases: TGTGCCAGCCATCGCGGGGAGACCCAGTACTTC. Filled out from reference TRBV19 and TRBJ2-5, the complete variable domain reads DGGITQSPKYLFRKEGQNVTLSCEQNLNHDAMYWYRQDPGQGLRLIYYSQIVNDFQKGDIAEGYSVSREKKESFPLTVTSAQKNPTAFYLCASHRGETQYFGPGTRLLVL.

The genes are TRBV20-1 and TRBJ1-5; 7 bases are shared with TRBD1. The CDR3 has 13 amino acids. Germline V lookup: CDR1 DFQATT, CDR2 SNEGSKA (reference sequence). J gave up 11 bases and V 0 bases, and 7 bases lay outside the gene matches. Written as DNA, the CDR3 is TGCAGTGCTAGAGAGGACAGGCCCCGGACCCAGCATTTT. This translates into CSAREDRPRTQHF.

The CDR3 bases are TGTGCCAGCAGTGAAGGCAGGAGGGGCGGCTACACCTTC. Encoded protein: CASSEGRRGGYTF. The gene calls are TRBV2 and TRBJ1-2; TRBD1 is a possible D gene (5 bases). V dropped 1 base and J dropped 8 bases, with 11 bases sitting between them. This CDR3 region has 13 residues. Germline lookup yields CDR1 SNHLY and CDR2 FYNNEI.

There are a few counts of this clonotype. The chain combines TRBV5-5 with TRBJ1-5; 9 nucleotides match TRBD1. With 1 base clipped from V and 5 bases from J, the junction kept 10 bases outside the gene matches. The CDR3 runs 17 residues. Germline V lookup: CDR1 SGHKS, CDR2 YYEKEE (reference sequence). The CDR3 here is CASSLYDLQGAHQPQHF. CDR3 nucleotide sequence: TGTGCCAGCAGCTTGTACGACCTACAGGGGGCTCATCAGCCCCAGCATTTT.

This clonotype was detected a few times. For the CDR3, the DNA is TGTGCCAGCAGAGGGACAATCACCAGCAATCAGCCCCAGCATTTT. Translated, it gives CASRGTITSNQPQHF. This chain connects TRBV6-1 to TRBJ1-5, with TRBD1 as a possible D gene (6 bases). Germline V CDR1 and CDR2: MNHNS, SASEGT. CDR3 size: 15 residues. Deletions cut 6 bases from V and 1 base from J, with 13 bases between.

This clonotype was recorded a few times. The chain employs TRBV6-5 and TRBJ2-2; 7 nucleotides agree with TRBD1. The CDR3 is 15 amino acids. Trimming took 5 bases from V and 6 from J; bases not matched to a gene: 9. Germline V gene lookup returns CDR1 MNHEY and CDR2 SVGAGI. The CDR3 spells CASSPATGIAGELFF. In DNA, the CDR3 is TGTGCCAGCAGTCCGGCGACAGGGATCGCCGGGGAGCTGTTTTTT.

This clonotype was observed many times. The chain joins TRBV2 to TRBJ2-7; 12 bases are shared with TRBD2. Germline CDR1 reads SNHLY; CDR2 reads FYNNEI. The CDR3 loop spans 14 amino acids. Losses at the gene ends were 6 bases for V and 4 bases for J; bases not matched to a gene: 4. CDR3 DNA sequence: TGTGCCAGCAGATCGGGACTAGCGGGTTACGAGCAGTACTTC. Translated: CASRSGLAGYEQYF.

This chain uses TRBV15 with TRBJ1-4, with D possibly matching TRBD1 (5 bases). Germline V gene data show CDR1 as LNHNV and CDR2 as YYDKDF (reference sequence). This CDR3 comprises 15 residues. The germline V and J ends were trimmed by 0 bases and 3 bases, with 8 bases remaining between them. CDR3 in DNA: TGTGCCACCAGCAGAGATTTGGGGCCTAATGAAAAACTGTTTTTT. Amino acids: CATSRDLGPNEKLFF. Using reference TRBV15 and TRBJ1-4 for the parts outside the CDR3, the full variable domain is DAMVIQNPRYQVTQFGKPVTLSCSQTLNHNVMYWYQQKSSQAPKLLFHYYDKDFNNEADTPDNFQSRRPNTSFCFLDIRSPGLGDTAMYLCATSRDLGPNEKLFFGSGTQLSVL.

This clonotype was observed many times. The genes are TRBV12-3 or TRBV12-4 and TRBJ1-5, with TRBD1 as a possible D gene (5 bases). V was trimmed by 3 bases and J by 5 bases, leaving 11 bases between them. The CDR3 contains 14 residues. The CDR3 is CASSFSQGDQPQHF. CDR3 DNA: TGTGCCAGCAGTTTCTCTCAGGGAGATCAGCCCCAGCATTTT.

This clonotype appeared many times. The gene calls are TRBV29-1 and TRBJ1-2; D uncertain. Germline assignment: CDR1 SQVTM and CDR2 ANQGSEA. This CDR3 has 12 amino acids. V shed 7 bases and J shed 0 bases, with 9 bases lying between them. The CDR3 reads CSADNPNYGYTF. The CDR3 bases are TGCAGCGCCGACAACCCTAACTATGGCTACACCTTC.

The chain couples TRBV6-5 to TRBJ1-4; D is possibly TRBD1 (5 bases). This CDR3 comprises 14 residues. Trimming cost V 7 bases and J 0 bases, with 9 bases left between them. The germline V gene has CDR1 MNHEY and CDR2 SVGAGI. DNA for the CDR3: TGTGCCAGCACATGGGGCGCAACTAATGAAAAACTGTTTTTT. Protein sequence: CASTWGATNEKLFF.

At least ten counts were recorded for this clonotype. The J gene is TRBJ1-4, the V gene TRBV2; 7 bases match TRBD1. Germline CDR1 is SNHLY and CDR2 is FYNNEI. CDR3 length equals 15 residues. Trimming took 6 bases from V and 6 from J; bases not matched to a gene: 10. The DNA of the CDR3 is TGTGCCAGCAGGAAGACAGGGCCGGGGGATGAAAAACTGTTTTTT. This translates into CASRKTGPGDEKLFF.

The V call is TRBV29-1, the J call TRBJ2-7; D call uncertain. V lost 6 bases and J 3 bases, leaving 15 bases between the germline ends. The germline gives CDR1 SQVTM, CDR2 ANQGSEA. This CDR3 is 13 amino acids long. The CDR3, as DNA: TGCAGCGTGTCAGAGACGGAAGGCTACGAGCAGTACTTC. It is translated as CSVSETEGYEQYF.

The chain's CDR3 is CASVTLYEAQYF. The CDR3 DNA reads as TGTGCCAGCGTTACTCTGTACGAGGCGCAGTACTTC. This sequence joins TRBV25-1 and TRBJ2-7; D call uncertain. The CDR3 runs 12 residues. Trimming left V 8 bases short and J 9 bases short, with 17 bases between. Germline lookup yields CDR1 MGHDK and CDR2 SYGVNS.

The V call is TRBV25-1, the J call TRBJ1-3; unclear D gene. This CDR3 has 15 residues. The V end was cut by 6 bases, the J end by 0 bases, with 12 bases between. CDR1 is MGHDK, CDR2 SYGVNS, per germline. The CDR3 spells CASSQETSSGNTIYF. CDR3 bases: TGTGCCAGCAGCCAGGAAACGTCCTCTGGAAACACCATATATTTT.

The chain recombines TRBV5-1 with TRBJ2-7; the match to TRBD2 covers 14 bases. Looked up from germline, CDR1 is SGHRS and CDR2 is YFSETQ. The length of the CDR3 is 15 residues. Trimming at V came to 4 bases and at J to 6 bases, leaving 6 bases not matched to a gene. The CDR3 loop is CASSPGLAGAVEQYF. In DNA form, the CDR3 reads TGCGCCAGCAGCCCGGGACTAGCGGGAGCCGTCGAGCAGTACTTC.

The chain uses TRBV24-1 and TRBJ2-3; tentative D call: TRBD2 (6 bases). The CDR3 is 12 residues long. Germline V gives CDR1 KGHDR, CDR2 SFDVKD. V was clipped by 3 bases and J by 11 bases, with 11 bases between them. CDR3 DNA: TGTGCCACCAGTGATCGGGACTTAGAGCAGTATTTT. This translates into CATSDRDLEQYF.

Notes on this clonotype: An end of the junction differs from the germline gene, which may be a read error. The chain uses TRBV24-1 and TRBJ1-5; maybe TRBD1 (6 bases). This CDR3 has 14 residues. Germline CDR1 is KGHDR and CDR2 is SFDVKD. Here the CDR3 reads CAISSGGASQPQHF. The CDR3 DNA is TGTGCCATCAGTAGCGGGGGGGCCTCTCAGCCCCAGCATTTT.

The chain uses TRBV20-1 and TRBJ2-7; D unresolved. Germline loops: CDR1 DFQATT, CDR2 SNEGSKA (reference sequence). The germline V and J ends were trimmed by 6 bases and 3 bases, with 18 bases remaining between them. The CDR3 has 14 residues. This CDR3 reads CSASSLNYGYEQYF. CDR3 bases: TGCAGTGCCTCGTCCTTAAACTATGGCTACGAGCAGTACTTC.

There are many counts of this clonotype. The CDR3 DNA reads TGCAGCGTTGAAGGTGGGGTGTGGTTAGGGATGAACACTGAAGCTTTCTTT. Translated: CSVEGGVWLGMNTEAFF. The rearrangement joins TRBV29-1 to TRBJ1-1; no clear D. The CDR3 is 17 residues long. Per germline, CDR1 SQVTM and CDR2 ANQGSEA. Trimming took 1 base from V and 0 from J, leaving 18 bases between them.

In its sample, this clonotype was seen a few times. The chain couples TRBV6-5 to TRBJ1-6; the D gene is possibly TRBD1 (6 bases). This CDR3 comprises 15 residues. The germline V gene encodes CDR1 MNHEY and CDR2 SVGAGI. V shed 0 bases and J shed 8 bases, with 11 bases lying between them. The CDR3 protein is CASSYSNREHSPLHF. CDR3 bases: TGTGCCAGCAGTTACTCGAACAGGGAGCATTCACCCCTCCACTTT.

In this sample, this clonotype turned up once. A read error is possible here, since a much larger clone lies one base away. The genes are TRBV24-1 and TRBJ2-6; 7 nucleotides line up with TRBD1. Germline CDR1 reads KGHDR; CDR2 reads SFDVKD. V was pared by 1 base and J by 0 bases, with 8 bases of the junction left unmatched. The CDR3 has 19 amino acids. The DNA for the CDR3 is TGTGCCACCAGTGATTTCCGAGGACAGGCCCGCTCTGGGGCCAACGTCCTGACTTTC. Protein: CATSDFRGQARSGANVLTF.

V is TRBV6-1 and J is TRBJ2-5, with D perhaps TRBD1 or TRBD2 (7 bases each). CDR3 length: 15 residues. Trimming shortened V by 5 bases and J by 7 bases, and 20 bases separated the two germline ends. Germline V gene lookup returns CDR1 MNHNS and CDR2 SASEGT. CDR3 DNA sequence: TGTGCCAGCAGTTTCGGGCAGGGGGGGACGGGGACCCAGTACTTC. Amino acids: CASSFGQGGTGTQYF.

This clonotype has only a few counts. The chain joins TRBV3-1 to TRBJ1-2; D perhaps matches TRBD1 (5 bases). CDR1 is LGHDT and CDR2 is YNNKEL in the germline V gene (reference sequence). V was shortened by 0 bases and J by 7 bases, with 18 bases between the two germline ends. CDR3 length: 16 residues. CDR3 DNA sequence: TGTGCCAGCAGCCAAGATTACGGATGGGGCGCAAGTGGCTACACCTTC. Translated: CASSQDYGWGASGYTF.

The chain uses TRBV12-3 or TRBV12-4 and TRBJ2-7; 8 bases agree with TRBD2. This CDR3 is 14 amino acids long. V trimming: 3 bases; J trimming: 3 bases; junction bases outside the gene matches: 4. The CDR3 is CASSFGTSLYEQYF. The CDR3 nucleotides are TGTGCCAGCAGTTTTGGGACTAGTCTCTACGAGCAGTACTTC.

The rearrangement joins TRBV7-2 to TRBJ2-7; 10 bases fit TRBD2. The V gene end was trimmed by 1 base and the J gene end by 3 bases; junction bases not matched to a gene: 12. The CDR3 extends over 18 amino acids. Germline CDR1 and CDR2: SGHTA and FQGNSA. CDR3 sequence: CASSLVQASGRAYYEQYF. The CDR3 DNA follows: TGTGCCAGCAGCTTAGTGCAGGCTAGCGGGAGAGCATACTACGAGCAGTACTTC. Based on the CDR3 plus reference TRBV7-2 and TRBJ2-7, the full variable domain is GAGVSQSPSNKVTEKGKDVELRCDPISGHTALYWYRQSLGQGLEFLIYFQGNSAPDKSGLPSDRFSAERTGGSVSTLTIQRTQQEDSAVYLCASSLVQASGRAYYEQYFGPGTRLTVT.

The V gene is TRBV25-1, the J gene TRBJ2-5; 8 bases are shared with TRBD2. The V gene's germline CDR1 is MGHDK and CDR2 SYGVNS. The ends lost 1 base at V and 5 bases at J; junction bases unmatched: 6. This CDR3 region has 15 residues. This CDR3 reads CASSEWSSGDETQYF. The CDR3 region has the DNA TGTGCCAGCAGTGAATGGAGTAGCGGGGACGAGACCCAGTACTTC.

This clonotype was counted once. V is TRBV10-3 and J is TRBJ2-2, with D possibly being TRBD1 (6 bases). The V gene's germline CDR1 is ENHRY and CDR2 SYGVKD. The CDR3 spans 12 residues. The V gene lost 4 bases and the J gene lost 10 bases, with 10 bases spanning the gap. CDR3 residues: CAISGDTVELFF. The CDR3, as DNA: TGTGCCATCAGTGGGGACACGGTGGAGCTGTTTTTT.

This clonotype was seen just once. At one boundary the junction diverges from the germline segment, which might be a read error. This rearrangement joins TRBV5-4 to TRBJ2-2, with D perhaps TRBD1 (7 bases). The germline V gene encodes CDR1 SGHNT and CDR2 YYREEE (reference sequence). There are 16 residues in the CDR3. The CDR3 spells CASSLGQGGPTGEPFF. For the CDR3, the DNA is TGTGCCAGCAGCTTGGGGCAGGGGGGTCCCACCGGGGAGCCGTTTTTT.